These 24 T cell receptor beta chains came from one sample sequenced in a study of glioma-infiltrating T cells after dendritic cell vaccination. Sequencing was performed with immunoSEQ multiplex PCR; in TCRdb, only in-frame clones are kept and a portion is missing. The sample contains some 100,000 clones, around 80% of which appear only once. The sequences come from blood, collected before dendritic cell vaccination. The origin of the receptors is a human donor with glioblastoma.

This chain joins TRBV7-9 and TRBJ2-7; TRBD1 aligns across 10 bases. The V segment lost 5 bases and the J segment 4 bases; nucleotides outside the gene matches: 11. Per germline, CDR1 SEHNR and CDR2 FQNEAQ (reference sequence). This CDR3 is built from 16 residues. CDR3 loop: CASSPSLTGGNYEQYF. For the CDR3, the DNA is TGTGCCAGCAGCCCGAGCCTGACAGGGGGCAATTACGAGCAGTACTTC. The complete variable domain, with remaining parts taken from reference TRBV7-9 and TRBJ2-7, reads DTGVSQNPRHKITKRGQNVTFRCDPISEHNRLYWYRQTLGQGPEFLTYFQNEAQLEKSRLLSDRFSAERPKGSFSTLEIQRTEQGDSAMYLCASSPSLTGGNYEQYFGPGTRLTVT.

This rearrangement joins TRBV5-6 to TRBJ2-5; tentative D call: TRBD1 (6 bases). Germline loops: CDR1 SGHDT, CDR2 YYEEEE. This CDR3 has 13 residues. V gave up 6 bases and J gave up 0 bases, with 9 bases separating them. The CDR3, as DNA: TGTGCCAGCACCCACAGGGACCAAGAGACCCAGTACTTC. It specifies CASTHRDQETQYF. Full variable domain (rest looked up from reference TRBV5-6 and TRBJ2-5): DAGVTQSPTHLIKTRGQQVTLRCSPKSGHDTVSWYQQALGQGPQFIFQYYEEEERQRGNFPDRFSGHQFPNYSSELNVNALLLGDSALYLCASTHRDQETQYFGPGTRLLVL.

The CDR3 DNA follows: TGTGCCAGCAGTTTCCACAGGGGGGGAGGCAATCAGCCCCAGCATTTT. Its protein product is CASSFHRGGGNQPQHF. The chain links TRBV28 to TRBJ1-5; 8 bases match TRBD1. V trimming: 3 bases; J trimming: 2 bases; junction bases outside the gene matches: 6. The CDR3 sequence is 16 residues long. Germline V gives CDR1 MDHEN, CDR2 SYDVKM.

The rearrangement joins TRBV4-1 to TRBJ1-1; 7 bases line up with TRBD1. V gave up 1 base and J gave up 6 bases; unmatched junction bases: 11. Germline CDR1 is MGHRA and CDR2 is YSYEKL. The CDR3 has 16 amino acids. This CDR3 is CASSQVGFNRGPEAFF. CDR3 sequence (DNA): TGCGCCAGCAGCCAAGTAGGGTTCAACAGGGGCCCTGAAGCTTTCTTT.

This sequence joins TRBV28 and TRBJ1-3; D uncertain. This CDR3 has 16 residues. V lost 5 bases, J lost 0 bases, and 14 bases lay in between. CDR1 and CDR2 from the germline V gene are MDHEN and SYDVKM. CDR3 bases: TGTGCCAGCAGTCCACGAGAGGGTAGCTCTGGAAACACCATATATTTT. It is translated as CASSPREGSSGNTIYF.

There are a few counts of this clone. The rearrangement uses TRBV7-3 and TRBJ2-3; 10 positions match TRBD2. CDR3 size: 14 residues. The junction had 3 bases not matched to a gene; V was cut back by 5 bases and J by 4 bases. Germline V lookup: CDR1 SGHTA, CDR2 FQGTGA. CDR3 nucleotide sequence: TGTGCCAGCAGCCCGGGACTAGCGTCAGATACGCAGTATTTT. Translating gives CASSPGLASDTQYF.

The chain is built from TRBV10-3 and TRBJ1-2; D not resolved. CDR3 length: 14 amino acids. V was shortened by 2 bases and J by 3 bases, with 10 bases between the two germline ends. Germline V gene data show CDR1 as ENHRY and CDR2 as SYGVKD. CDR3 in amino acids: CAISEGGPDYGYTF. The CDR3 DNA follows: TGTGCCATCAGTGAGGGAGGGCCCGACTATGGCTACACCTTC.

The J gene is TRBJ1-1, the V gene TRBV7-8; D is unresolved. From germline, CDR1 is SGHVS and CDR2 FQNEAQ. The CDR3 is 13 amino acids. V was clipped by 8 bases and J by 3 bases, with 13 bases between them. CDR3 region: CASHLGGDTEAFF. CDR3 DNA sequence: TGTGCCAGCCACCTAGGCGGGGACACTGAAGCTTTCTTT.

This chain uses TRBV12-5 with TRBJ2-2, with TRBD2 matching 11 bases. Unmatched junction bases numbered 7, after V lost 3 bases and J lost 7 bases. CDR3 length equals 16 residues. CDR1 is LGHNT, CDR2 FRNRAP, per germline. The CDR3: CASGLFSGRAGGELFF. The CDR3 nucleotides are TGTGCTAGTGGTTTATTTAGCGGGAGGGCCGGCGGGGAGCTGTTTTTT.

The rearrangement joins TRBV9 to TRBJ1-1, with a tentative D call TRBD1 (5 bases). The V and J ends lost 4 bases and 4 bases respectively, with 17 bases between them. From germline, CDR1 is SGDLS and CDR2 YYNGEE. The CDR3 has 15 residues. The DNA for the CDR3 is TGTGCCAGCAGCCTGGGGGGGAGGTCCGGCACTGAAGCTTTCTTT. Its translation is CASSLGGRSGTEAFF. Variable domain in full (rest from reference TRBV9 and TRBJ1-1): DSGVTQTPKHLITATGQRVTLRCSPRSGDLSVYWYQQSLDQGLQFLIQYYNGEERAKGNILERFSAQQFPDLHSELNLSSLELGDSALYFCASSLGGRSGTEAFFGQGTRLTVV.

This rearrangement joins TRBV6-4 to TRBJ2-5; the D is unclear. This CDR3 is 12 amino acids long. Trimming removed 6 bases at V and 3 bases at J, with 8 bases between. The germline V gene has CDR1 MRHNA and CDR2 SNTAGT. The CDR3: CASRQNEETQYF. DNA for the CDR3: TGTGCCAGCAGGCAGAATGAAGAGACCCAGTACTTC.

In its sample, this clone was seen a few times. The CDR3 protein is CASSIDRTSNYGYTF. The CDR3 DNA sequence: TGTGCCAGTAGTATCGACAGGACGTCCAACTATGGCTACACCTTC. J is TRBJ1-2 and V is TRBV19, with TRBD1 as a possible D gene (6 bases). CDR3 length equals 15 residues. V was clipped by 3 bases and J by 2 bases, with 13 bases between them. Looked up from germline, CDR1 is LNHDA and CDR2 is SQIVND (reference sequence).

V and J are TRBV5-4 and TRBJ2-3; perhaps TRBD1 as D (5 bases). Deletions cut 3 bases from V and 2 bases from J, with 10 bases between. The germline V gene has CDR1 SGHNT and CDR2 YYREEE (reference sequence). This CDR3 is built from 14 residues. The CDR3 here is CASSSQGSTDTQYF. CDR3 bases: TGTGCCAGCAGCTCCCAGGGTTCCACAGATACGCAGTATTTT. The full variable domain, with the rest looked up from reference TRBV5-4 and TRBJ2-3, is ETGVTQSPTHLIKTRGQQVTLRCSSQSGHNTVSWYQQALGQGPQFIFQYYREEENGRGNFPPRFSGLQFPNYSSELNVNALELDDSALYLCASSSQGSTDTQYFGPGTRLTVL.

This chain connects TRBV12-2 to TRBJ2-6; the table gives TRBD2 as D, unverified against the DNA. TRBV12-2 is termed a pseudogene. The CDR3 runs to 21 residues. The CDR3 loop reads CASRTGGPIVRGSSGANVLTF. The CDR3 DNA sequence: TGTGCAAGTCGAACGGGGGGGCCTATTGTGAGGGGGAGCTCTGGGGCCAACGTCCTGACTTTC.

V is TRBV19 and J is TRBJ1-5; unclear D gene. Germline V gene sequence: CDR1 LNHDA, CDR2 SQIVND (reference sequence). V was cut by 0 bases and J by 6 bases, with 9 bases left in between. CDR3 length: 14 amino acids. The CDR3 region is CASSIDVSGQPQHF. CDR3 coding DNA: TGTGCCAGTAGTATAGATGTATCGGGTCAGCCCCAGCATTTT.

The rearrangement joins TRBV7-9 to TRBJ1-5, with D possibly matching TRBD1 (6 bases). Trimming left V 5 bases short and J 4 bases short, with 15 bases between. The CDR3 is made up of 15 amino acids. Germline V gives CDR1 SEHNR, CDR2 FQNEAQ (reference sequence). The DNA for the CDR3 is TGTGCCAGCAGCGCCTCAGGGGTTTTTAATCAGCCCCAGCATTTT. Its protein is CASSASGVFNQPQHF. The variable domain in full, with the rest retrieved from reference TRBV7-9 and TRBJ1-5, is DTGVSQNPRHKITKRGQNVTFRCDPISEHNRLYWYRQTLGQGPEFLTYFQNEAQLEKSRLLSDRFSAERPKGSFSTLEIQRTEQGDSAMYLCASSASGVFNQPQHFGDGTRLSIL.

The CDR3 bases are TGTGCCAGCAGAGCGGGCCGGCCCCCTCGCTATGGCTACACCTTC. This codes for CASRAGRPPRYGYTF. V and J are TRBV5-6 and TRBJ1-2; D uncertain. The CDR3 consists of 15 residues. Germline assignment: CDR1 SGHDT and CDR2 YYEEEE. The V end lost 5 bases, the J end lost 4 bases, and 18 bases lay between the germline ends.

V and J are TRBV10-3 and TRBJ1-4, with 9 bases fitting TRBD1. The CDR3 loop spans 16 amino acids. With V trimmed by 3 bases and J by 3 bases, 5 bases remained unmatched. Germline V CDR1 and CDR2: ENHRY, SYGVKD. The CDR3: CAISDYGTGSNEKLFF. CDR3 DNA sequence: TGTGCCATCAGTGATTACGGGACAGGGTCTAATGAAAAACTGTTTTTT.

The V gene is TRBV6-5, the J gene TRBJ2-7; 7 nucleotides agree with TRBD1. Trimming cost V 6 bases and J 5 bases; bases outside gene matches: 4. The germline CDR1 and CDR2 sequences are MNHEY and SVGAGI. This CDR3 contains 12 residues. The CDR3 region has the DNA TGTGCCAGCAGCCCACAGGGGAACGAGCAGTACTTC. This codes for CASSPQGNEQYF.

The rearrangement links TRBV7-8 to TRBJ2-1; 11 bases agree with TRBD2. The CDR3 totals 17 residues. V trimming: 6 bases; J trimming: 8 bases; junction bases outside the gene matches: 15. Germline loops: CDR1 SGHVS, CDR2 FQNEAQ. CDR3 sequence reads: CASRSWWASGRFDEQFF. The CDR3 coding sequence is TGTGCCAGCAGATCCTGGTGGGCTAGCGGGAGGTTCGATGAGCAGTTCTTC.

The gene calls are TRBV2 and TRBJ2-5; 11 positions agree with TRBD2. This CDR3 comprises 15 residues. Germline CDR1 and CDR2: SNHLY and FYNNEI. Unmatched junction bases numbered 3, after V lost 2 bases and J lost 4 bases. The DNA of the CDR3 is TGTGCCAGCAGTGAAAGACTAGCGGGGACAGAGACCCAGTACTTC. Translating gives CASSERLAGTETQYF.

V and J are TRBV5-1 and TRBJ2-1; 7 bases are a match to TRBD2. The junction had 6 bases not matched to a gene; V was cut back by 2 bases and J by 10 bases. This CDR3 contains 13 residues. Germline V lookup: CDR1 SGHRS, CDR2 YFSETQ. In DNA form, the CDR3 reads TGCGCCAGCAGCTTTAAGCGGGAATTAGAGCAGTTCTTC. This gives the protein CASSFKRELEQFF. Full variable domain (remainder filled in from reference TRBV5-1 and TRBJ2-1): KAGVTQTPRYLIKTRGQQVTLSCSPISGHRSVSWYQQTPGQGLQFLFEYFSETQRNKGNFPGRFSGRQFSNSRSEMNVSTLELGDSALYLCASSFKRELEQFFGPGTRLTVL.

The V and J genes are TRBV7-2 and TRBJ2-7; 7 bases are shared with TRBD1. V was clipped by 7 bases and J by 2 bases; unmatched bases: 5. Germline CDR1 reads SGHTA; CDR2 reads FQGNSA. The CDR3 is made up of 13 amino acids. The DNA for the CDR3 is TGTGCCAGCACCCGGGACAGCACCTACGAGCAGTACTTC. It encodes CASTRDSTYEQYF. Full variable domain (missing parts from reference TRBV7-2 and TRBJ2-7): GAGVSQSPSNKVTEKGKDVELRCDPISGHTALYWYRQSLGQGLEFLIYFQGNSAPDKSGLPSDRFSAERTGGSVSTLTIQRTQQEDSAVYLCASTRDSTYEQYFGPGTRLTVT.

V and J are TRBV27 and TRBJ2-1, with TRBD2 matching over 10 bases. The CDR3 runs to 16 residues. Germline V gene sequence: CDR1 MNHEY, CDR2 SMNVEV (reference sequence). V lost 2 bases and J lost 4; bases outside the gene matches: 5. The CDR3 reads CASSLTSGALYNEQFF. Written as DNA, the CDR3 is TGTGCCAGCAGTTTAACTAGCGGGGCCCTTTACAATGAGCAGTTCTTC.